These 28 T cell receptor beta chains originate from one sample sequenced in a study of PD-1 blockade in mismatch repair-deficient tumors. Sequencing was performed with immunoSEQ multiplex PCR; in TCRdb, only in-frame clones are kept and a portion is missing. This repertoire shows more than 40,000 clones, about 84% found once; its top ten account for more than 8%. Sequencing was performed on peripheral blood, taken approximately 20 weeks after starting pembrolizumab. The receptors here all came from an adult with mismatch repair-deficient cancer.

V and J are TRBV7-9 and TRBJ2-3; unclear D gene. The germline V gene encodes CDR1 SEHNR and CDR2 FQNEAQ (reference sequence). The CDR3 consists of 11 residues. Trimming pared 8 bases from V and 6 bases from J, leaving 9 bases between. CDR3 loop: CASRRWDTQYF. DNA for the CDR3: TGTGCCAGCCGCCGATGGGATACGCAGTATTTT. Looking up the rest from reference TRBV7-9 and TRBJ2-3 gives the full variable domain: DTGVSQNPRHKITKRGQNVTFRCDPISEHNRLYWYRQTLGQGPEFLTYFQNEAQLEKSRLLSDRFSAERPKGSFSTLEIQRTEQGDSAMYLCASRRWDTQYFGPGTRLTVL.

The chain carries TRBV30 and TRBJ1-2; TRBD1 aligns across 7 bases. Germline V gene sequence: CDR1 GTSNPN, CDR2 SVGIG (reference sequence). The V and J ends lost 7 bases and 2 bases, in that order; junction bases with no gene match: 7. The CDR3 has 13 amino acids. CDR3 protein: CASLDRTNYGYTF. The CDR3 region has the DNA TGTGCCTCCTTGGACAGGACAAACTATGGCTACACCTTC.

The V call is TRBV7-2, the J call TRBJ2-1, with a possible D match to TRBD2 (7 bases). In germline, CDR1 is SGHTA, CDR2 FQGNSA. The CDR3 is 15 residues long. V dropped 5 bases and J dropped 5 bases, with 16 bases sitting between them. Here the CDR3 reads CASSLRGGLHNEQFF. In DNA form, the CDR3 reads TGTGCCAGCAGCCTCAGGGGAGGGCTACACAATGAGCAGTTCTTC.

This clone showed up just once. The V and J genes are TRBV25-1 and TRBJ1-2; a weak D match, TRBD1 (6 bases). Trimming left V 8 bases short and J 2 bases short, with 12 bases between. From germline, CDR1 is MGHDK and CDR2 SYGVNS. The CDR3 has 13 residues. CDR3 coding DNA: TGTGCCAGCGGCCACACAGGGAACTATGGCTACACCTTC. Its translation is CASGHTGNYGYTF.

This clone has a single count. V usage is TRBV20-1 and J usage is TRBJ1-2; tentative D call: TRBD1 (5 bases). The V and J ends lost 6 bases and 7 bases respectively, with 6 bases between them. The CDR3 has 9 residues. Germline loops: CDR1 DFQATT, CDR2 SNEGSKA (reference sequence). CDR3 region: CSAGVGYTF. DNA for the CDR3: TGCAGTGCAGGGGTTGGCTACACCTTC.

This sequence joins TRBV19 and TRBJ1-1; D is undetermined. The CDR3 covers 14 residues. The germline V gene has CDR1 LNHDA and CDR2 SQIVND (reference sequence). Trimming shortened V by 1 base and J by 1 base, and 7 bases separated the two germline ends. The CDR3 DNA is TGTGCCAGTAGTATAGTTAGGGAGAACACTGAAGCTTTCTTT. Residues: CASSIVRENTEAFF. The variable domain in full, completed from reference TRBV19 and TRBJ1-1, reads DGGITQSPKYLFRKEGQNVTLSCEQNLNHDAMYWYRQDPGQGLRLIYYSQIVNDFQKGDIAEGYSVSREKKESFPLTVTSAQKNPTAFYLCASSIVRENTEAFFGQGTRLTVV.

This chain connects TRBV19 to TRBJ2-4; the match to TRBD1 covers 9 bases. V was pared by 7 bases and J by 2 bases, with 6 bases of the junction left unmatched. The CDR3 is 15 residues long. Germline lookup yields CDR1 LNHDA and CDR2 SQIVND (reference sequence). The CDR3 region is CASTSGTGSKNIQYF. CDR3 coding DNA: TGTGCCAGTACCTCCGGGACAGGGTCCAAAAACATTCAGTACTTC.

The sample holds one count of this clone. This chain connects TRBV28 to TRBJ2-5; D is possibly TRBD2 (6 bases). The CDR3 is 15 amino acids. CDR1 is MDHEN, CDR2 SYDVKM, per germline. V gave up 1 base and J gave up 5 bases, with 14 bases separating them. The CDR3 reads CASSLLAGLGETQYF. The DNA of the CDR3 is TGTGCCAGCAGTTTATTGGCGGGGCTAGGGGAGACCCAGTACTTC.

The CDR3 loop reads CASSQDSANIQETQYF. CDR3 DNA sequence: TGTGCCAGCAGCCAAGATAGCGCCAATATACAAGAGACCCAGTACTTC. This chain links TRBV14 with TRBJ2-5, with D possibly being TRBD2 (5 bases). Trimming stripped 0 bases from V and 2 bases from J, with 13 bases between. The CDR3 runs 16 residues. Per germline, CDR1 SGHDN and CDR2 FVKESK.

The sample holds one count of this clone. The chain is built from TRBV2 and TRBJ1-5; D unresolved. With 3 bases removed from V and 3 bases from J, the gap between germline ends came to 12 bases. Germline loops: CDR1 SNHLY, CDR2 FYNNEI. CDR3 length equals 15 residues. CDR3 DNA sequence: TGTGCCAGCAGTGATTTTCGCGGCAACAATCAGCCCCAGCATTTT. The encoded protein is CASSDFRGNNQPQHF.

V and J are TRBV6-1 and TRBJ1-5, with D perhaps matching TRBD1 (5 bases). The CDR3 is 14 amino acids. V was pared by 5 bases and J by 1 base, with 9 bases between. The germline V gene encodes CDR1 MNHNS and CDR2 SASEGT. CDR3 sequence (DNA): TGTGCCAGCAGTAGACAGATAAGCAATCAGCCCCAGCATTTT. Protein product: CASSRQISNQPQHF.

This chain links TRBV14 with TRBJ2-1; 8 positions match TRBD2. V was clipped by 5 bases and J by 12 bases; unmatched bases: 6. The CDR3 length is 12 residues. Germline CDR1 and CDR2: SGHDN and FVKESK. The CDR3 reads CASSSGGPRQFF. As DNA, the CDR3 is TGTGCCAGCAGCTCGGGAGGGCCTCGGCAGTTCTTC.

The genes are TRBV7-9 and TRBJ1-4; no clear D gene. CDR3 length: 14 residues. Germline V gene lookup returns CDR1 SEHNR and CDR2 FQNEAQ (reference sequence). V gave up 3 bases and J gave up 5 bases, with 10 bases separating them. The CDR3 sequence: CASSFFGPNEKLFF. In DNA, the CDR3 is TGTGCCAGCAGCTTCTTCGGACCAAATGAAAAACTGTTTTTT.

The chain carries TRBV5-1 and TRBJ2-7, with D possibly matching TRBD1 (5 bases). V lost 1 base and J lost 3, with 14 bases in between. Germline loops: CDR1 SGHRS, CDR2 YFSETQ. CDR3 length: 15 residues. The CDR3 region has the DNA TGCGCCAGCAGCTTGATGGGGAATCAGGGCTACGAGCAGTACTTC. Amino acids: CASSLMGNQGYEQYF.

The rearrangement joins TRBV5-6 to TRBJ2-1; possibly TRBD1 or TRBD2 for D (5 bases each). Germline CDR1 SGHDT, CDR2 YYEEEE. This CDR3 is 14 amino acids long. V was shortened by 9 bases and J by 4 bases, with 17 bases between the two germline ends. CDR3 coding DNA: TGTGCCACAAAACTCGGGGCCACATACAATGAGCAGTTCTTC. Its protein product is CATKLGATYNEQFF.

The gene calls are TRBV5-1 and TRBJ1-2; perhaps TRBD1 as D (5 bases). This CDR3 has 12 amino acids. The germline V gene encodes CDR1 SGHRS and CDR2 YFSETQ. V lost 3 bases to trimming and J lost 4 bases, with 7 bases between them. DNA of the CDR3: TGCGCCAGCAGCTACGACAGCTATGGCTACACCTTC. This translates into CASSYDSYGYTF.

Judged by abundance, this clone is medium-sized. The chain is built from TRBV9 and TRBJ2-3, with 7 bases matching TRBD1. J gave up 2 bases and V 3 bases, and 6 bases lay outside the gene matches. Per germline, CDR1 SGDLS and CDR2 YYNGEE. The CDR3 runs 15 residues. The CDR3 DNA follows: TGTGCCAGCAGCGCCACCGGGACAGACACAGATACGCAGTATTTT. Its protein is CASSATGTDTDTQYF.

This chain uses TRBV27 with TRBJ1-2; D is unclear. CDR3 size: 13 residues. V was clipped by 6 bases and J by 1 base, with 9 bases between them. Germline CDR1 MNHEY, CDR2 SMNVEV (reference sequence). CDR3 DNA sequence: TGTGCCAGCAGCCAAGACCGTAACTATGGCTACACCTTC. This codes for CASSQDRNYGYTF.

The rearrangement uses TRBV6-1 and TRBJ2-7, with D unresolved. This CDR3 has 14 residues. In germline, CDR1 is MNHNS, CDR2 SASEGT. Trimming left V 7 bases short and J 2 bases short, with 15 bases between. The CDR3 loop reads CASTQRDPPYEQYF. Written as DNA, the CDR3 is TGTGCCAGCACTCAAAGGGATCCCCCCTACGAGCAGTACTTC.

As DNA, the CDR3 is TGTGCCAGCGGGGGGAGAGACCTGGAGCCCTATAGCAATCAGCCCCAGCATTTT. Protein: CASGGRDLEPYSNQPQHF. The V gene is TRBV21-1, the J gene TRBJ1-5. TRBV21-1 is deemed a pseudogene. The CDR3 contains 18 residues.

This clone was found many times. The V call is TRBV6-1, the J call TRBJ1-3; D may be TRBD1 (5 bases). V was trimmed by 8 bases and J by 1 base, leaving 15 bases between them. From germline, CDR1 is MNHNS and CDR2 SASEGT. The CDR3 is made up of 15 amino acids. The CDR3 sequence is CASLWGRSSGNTIYF. CDR3 DNA sequence: TGTGCCAGCCTGTGGGGCAGATCATCTGGAAACACCATATATTTT.

The chain's CDR3 is CASSLDLRGGGELFF. The CDR3 DNA reads TGCGCCAGCAGCTTGGATCTTCGGGGCGGCGGGGAGCTGTTTTTT. The chain recombines TRBV5-1 with TRBJ2-2, with D tentatively TRBD1 or TRBD2 (5 bases each). Trimming shortened V by 0 bases and J by 7 bases, and 13 bases separated the two germline ends. Germline V CDR1 and CDR2: SGHRS, YFSETQ. This CDR3 has 15 amino acids.

This rearrangement joins TRBV7-8 to TRBJ2-1; TRBD2 matches 9 bases. From germline, CDR1 is SGHVS and CDR2 FQNEAQ. The V and J ends lost 4 bases and 8 bases, in that order; junction bases with no gene match: 12. This CDR3 region has 16 residues. CDR3 nucleotides: TGTGCCAGCAGCTCTCCGGGACTAGCAGACCCCGATGAGCAGTTCTTC. Its protein is CASSSPGLADPDEQFF. Supplemented by reference TRBV7-8 and TRBJ2-1, the full variable domain reads GAGVSQSPRYKVAKRGQDVALRCDPISGHVSLFWYQQALGQGPEFLTYFQNEAQLDKSGLPSDRFFAERPEGSVSTLKIQRTQQEDSAVYLCASSSPGLADPDEQFFGPGTRLTVL.

The chain joins TRBV7-2 to TRBJ2-7; 11 bases are a match to TRBD1. The CDR3 spans 15 residues. V gave up 1 base and J gave up 6 bases; unmatched junction bases: 5. CDR1 SGHTA and CDR2 FQGNSA come from the germline V gene. The CDR3 DNA reads TGTGCCAGCAGCTTAGTTGGGACAGGGGGGCGCGAGCAGTACTTC. Amino acids: CASSLVGTGGREQYF.

This clone was seen a handful of times. This chain uses TRBV5-1 with TRBJ2-7; 8 bases are shared with TRBD1. This CDR3 comprises 15 residues. J was trimmed by 4 bases and V by 0 bases; bases with no gene match: 6. Germline CDR1 and CDR2: SGHRS and YFSETQ. The CDR3 coding sequence is TGCGCCAGCAGCTTGGGGCAGGGGGCGCAATACGAGCAGTACTTC. Encoded protein: CASSLGQGAQYEQYF. The whole variable domain, remainder taken from reference TRBV5-1 and TRBJ2-7, is KAGVTQTPRYLIKTRGQQVTLSCSPISGHRSVSWYQQTPGQGLQFLFEYFSETQRNKGNFPGRFSGRQFSNSRSEMNVSTLELGDSALYLCASSLGQGAQYEQYFGPGTRLTVT.

The chain combines TRBV5-5 with TRBJ2-7; unclear D gene. V was trimmed by 0 bases and J by 1 base, leaving 8 bases between them. This CDR3 comprises 14 residues. Germline CDR1 SGHKS, CDR2 YYEKEE (reference sequence). The CDR3 DNA follows: TGTGCCAGCAGCTTGGATGCAGCTTCCTACGAGCAGTACTTC. Amino acids: CASSLDAASYEQYF.

The CDR3 reads CASRPGTDTEAFF. The CDR3 DNA reads TGTGCCAGCAGACCCGGGACAGACACTGAAGCTTTCTTT. The J gene is TRBJ1-1, the V gene TRBV5-4, with 7 nucleotides matching TRBD1. Trimming at V came to 5 bases and at J to 3 bases, leaving 4 bases not matched to a gene. The CDR3 spans 13 residues. Germline V gene sequence: CDR1 SGHNT, CDR2 YYREEE (reference sequence).

The V and J genes are TRBV10-3 and TRBJ1-2; D is possibly TRBD1 (6 bases). Germline CDR1 ENHRY, CDR2 SYGVKD. V was trimmed by 11 bases and J by 5 bases, leaving 15 bases between them. The CDR3 length is 12 residues. Written as DNA, the CDR3 is TGTGCCTCCAGGGGCGACGGGTATGGCTACACCTTC. Its protein is CASRGDGYGYTF.